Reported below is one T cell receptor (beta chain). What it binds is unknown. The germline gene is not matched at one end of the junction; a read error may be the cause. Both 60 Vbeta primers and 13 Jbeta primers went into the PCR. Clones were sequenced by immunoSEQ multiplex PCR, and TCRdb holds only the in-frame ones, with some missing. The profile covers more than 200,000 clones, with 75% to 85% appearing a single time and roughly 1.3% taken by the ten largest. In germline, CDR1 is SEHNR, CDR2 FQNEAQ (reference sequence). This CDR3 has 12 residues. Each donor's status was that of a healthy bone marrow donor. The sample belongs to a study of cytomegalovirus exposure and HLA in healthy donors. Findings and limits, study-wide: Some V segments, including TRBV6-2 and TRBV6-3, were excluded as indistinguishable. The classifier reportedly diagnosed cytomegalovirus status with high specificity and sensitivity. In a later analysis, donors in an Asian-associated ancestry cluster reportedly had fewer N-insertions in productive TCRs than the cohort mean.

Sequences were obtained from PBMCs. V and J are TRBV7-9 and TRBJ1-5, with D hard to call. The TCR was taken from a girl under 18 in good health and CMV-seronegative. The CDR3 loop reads CSSSLNGWPQHF. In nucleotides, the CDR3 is TGTTCCAGCAGCCTCAACGGGTGGCCCCAGCATTTT.